Below, one TCR beta chain is given with its context. The antigen is unknown. Germline V gene data show CDR1 as SGHAT and CDR2 as FQNNGV. The CDR3 has 15 amino acids. Trimming cost V 5 bases and J 1 base, with 13 bases left between them. The method was immunoSEQ multiplex PCR; TCRdb's version includes in-frame clones alone and lacks a portion of them. The table lists about 680,000 clones, roughly 94% of them singletons. CD45RO-negative, CCR7-positively selected cells formed the naive CD8 fraction, excluding terminally differentiated effector memory CD45RA+ cells. Within Nashville, Tennessee resided all donors, each a Caucasian adult. These data are taken from a study of shared clonotypes between healthy human individuals. Study results and limitations: Generation of non-shared clonotypes was less probable than generation of clonotypes shared by all four donors.

The TCR was taken from a man in his thirties or forties in good health. The V and J genes are TRBV11-2 and TRBJ2-3; D is possibly TRBD1 (5 bases). Sequencing was done on a sample of naive CD8+ T cells sorted from blood. The CDR3 coding sequence is TGTGCCAGCAGCGGCCGGACAAGGGGCACAGATACGCAGTATTTT. Its protein product is CASSGRTRGTDTQYF.